This is a list of T cell receptor beta chains from one sample in a study of blood T cells in healthy people across ages. TCRdb redid the calling of the 5' RACE reads with MiXCR, one entry per CDR3 protein. The sample has under 1,000,000 distinct CDR3 sequences; about 46% are singletons. The sequencing sample was made of blood. Receptors originate from an elderly man in good health. Each CDR3 is given with its conserved first and last residue. A clone size is listed for some rows: how often the clone was seen (once, few, many), or a class if it is expanded.

clone size: -
V gene: TRBV7-2
CDR3 length: 14
CDR3 protein: CASSIRGTQDEQFF

clone size: -
V gene: TRBV12-3/TRBV12-4
CDR3 length: 16
CDR3 protein: CASSLAPGQGAPEAFF

clone size: -
V gene: TRBV10-3
CDR3 length: 18
CDR3 protein: CAISGGTGTRSGANVLTF

clone size: -
V gene: TRBV28
CDR3 length: 17
CDR3 protein: CASNLDRENYRGNEQFF

clone size: -
V gene: TRBV18
CDR3 length: 14
CDR3 protein: CASSPVGPEYGYTF

clone size: many
V gene: TRBV5-1
CDR3 length: 15
CDR3 protein: CASSLLDPAFNEQFF

clone size: many
V gene: TRBV6-2/TRBV6-3
CDR3 length: 12
CDR3 protein: CASADGSYEQYF

clone size: few
V gene: TRBV20-1
CDR3 length: 13
CDR3 protein: CSAMRDNYNEQFF

clone size: -
V gene: TRBV9
CDR3 length: 14
CDR3 protein: CASSVGTTINEQFF

clone size: few
V gene: TRBV7-2
CDR3 length: 16
CDR3 protein: CASSQNRRTSGGFEFF

clone size: few
V gene: TRBV7-3
CDR3 length: 15
CDR3 protein: CASSFSPQGANTQYF

clone size: -
V gene: TRBV20-1
CDR3 length: 16
CDR3 protein: CSANPTAQLTNYGYTF

clone size: -
V gene: TRBV6-6
CDR3 length: 12
CDR3 protein: CASRYGGTEAFF

clone size: few
V gene: TRBV4-3
CDR3 length: 15
CDR3 protein: CASSQTGGRTDTQYF

clone size: few
V gene: TRBV2
CDR3 length: 14
CDR3 protein: CASRADRASFGYTF

clone size: many
V gene: TRBV5-1
CDR3 length: 12
CDR3 protein: CASSLIWDEQFF

clone size: -
V gene: TRBV25-1
CDR3 length: 13
CDR3 protein: CASSGKSNTGAFF

clone size: -
V gene: TRBV29-1
CDR3 length: 12
CDR3 protein: CSVAGVQETQYF

clone size: -
V gene: TRBV14
CDR3 length: 13
CDR3 protein: CASSQGLHNEQYF

clone size: -
V gene: TRBV9
CDR3 length: 15
CDR3 protein: CASSVDVQGSYEQYF

clone size: few
V gene: TRBV7-2
CDR3 length: 13
CDR3 protein: CASSLTGIQPQHF

clone size: once
V gene: TRBV5-1
CDR3 length: 14
CDR3 protein: CASSLVSGSNQQYF

clone size: -
V gene: TRBV7-2
CDR3 length: 14
CDR3 protein: CANSSHRGNYEQYF

clone size: -
V gene: TRBV30
CDR3 length: 18
CDR3 protein: CAWSVLGLALMVQNEQFF

clone size: -
V gene: TRBV11-2
CDR3 length: 16
CDR3 protein: CASSSISGYGADTQYF

clone size: -
V gene: TRBV4-2
CDR3 length: 15
CDR3 protein: CASSQVPSGEETQYF

clone size: -
V gene: TRBV15
CDR3 length: 14
CDR3 protein: CATSGRGPLNEQFF

clone size: once
V gene: TRBV28
CDR3 length: 15
CDR3 protein: CASILEGATYTEAFF

clone size: -
V gene: TRBV29-1
CDR3 length: 11
CDR3 protein: CSVGKSNEQFF

clone size: -
V gene: TRBV11-3
CDR3 length: 14
CDR3 protein: CASNRPGHSYEQFF

clone size: -
V gene: TRBV7-2
CDR3 length: 14
CDR3 protein: CASSPRQGLDTQYF

clone size: -
V gene: TRBV10-3
CDR3 length: 13
CDR3 protein: CAIGDAVNKGYTF

clone size: -
V gene: TRBV12-3/TRBV12-4
CDR3 length: 14
CDR3 protein: CASSPVARGDEQFF

clone size: -
V gene: TRBV5-1
CDR3 length: 15
CDR3 protein: CASSWDGFTYNEQFF

clone size: -
V gene: TRBV11-3
CDR3 length: 15
CDR3 protein: CASSPHDLEGYEQYF

clone size: few
V gene: TRBV4-2
CDR3 length: 16
CDR3 protein: CASSQIQGRSYNEQFF

clone size: -
V gene: TRBV3-1
CDR3 length: 16
CDR3 protein: CASSATRTGGTQALHF

clone size: once
V gene: TRBV10-3
CDR3 length: 14
CDR3 protein: CAISVAGPTDTQYF

clone size: -
V gene: TRBV12-3/TRBV12-4
CDR3 length: 13
CDR3 protein: CATLRAGEETQYF

clone size: -
V gene: TRBV20-1
CDR3 length: 14
CDR3 protein: CSATVTSWGDEQYF

clone size: -
V gene: TRBV28
CDR3 length: 16
CDR3 protein: CASSPPGGSGYNEQFF

clone size: -
V gene: TRBV29-1
CDR3 length: 14
CDR3 protein: CSVETTGGDEKLFF

clone size: few
V gene: TRBV6-1
CDR3 length: 15
CDR3 protein: CASSEGTGSSYEQYF

clone size: -
V gene: TRBV20-1
CDR3 length: 15
CDR3 protein: CSAPQGMVTNEKLFF

clone size: -
V gene: TRBV10-3
CDR3 length: 15
CDR3 protein: CAISEDRGAQDTQYF

clone size: -
V gene: TRBV28
CDR3 length: 14
CDR3 protein: CASRPETGWYIQYF

clone size: -
V gene: TRBV2
CDR3 length: 16
CDR3 protein: CASSGIVRTGGTEAFF

clone size: few
V gene: TRBV12-3/TRBV12-4
CDR3 length: 15
CDR3 protein: CASSPGQGRVYEQYF

clone size: -
V gene: TRBV4-2
CDR3 length: 12
CDR3 protein: CASSQTSNIQYF

clone size: many
V gene: TRBV7-2
CDR3 length: 14
CDR3 protein: CASSFQAGSETQYF

clone size: -
V gene: TRBV25-1
CDR3 length: 15
CDR3 protein: CASSGGRTGPSPLHF

clone size: -
V gene: TRBV5-1
CDR3 length: 15
CDR3 protein: CASSLVAPGADTQYF

clone size: once
V gene: TRBV2
CDR3 length: 15
CDR3 protein: CAGSETGALGNEQYF

clone size: -
V gene: TRBV20-1
CDR3 length: 14
CDR3 protein: CSARDTGSGQPQHF

clone size: few
V gene: TRBV3-1
CDR3 length: 17
CDR3 protein: CASSPFEGKGSYNEQFF

clone size: -
V gene: TRBV27
CDR3 length: 15
CDR3 protein: CASIPLAASYNEQFF

clone size: few
V gene: TRBV20-1
CDR3 length: 14
CDR3 protein: CSANGQGFTYEQYF

clone size: few
V gene: TRBV7-2
CDR3 length: 16
CDR3 protein: CASSLGRGFETDTQYF